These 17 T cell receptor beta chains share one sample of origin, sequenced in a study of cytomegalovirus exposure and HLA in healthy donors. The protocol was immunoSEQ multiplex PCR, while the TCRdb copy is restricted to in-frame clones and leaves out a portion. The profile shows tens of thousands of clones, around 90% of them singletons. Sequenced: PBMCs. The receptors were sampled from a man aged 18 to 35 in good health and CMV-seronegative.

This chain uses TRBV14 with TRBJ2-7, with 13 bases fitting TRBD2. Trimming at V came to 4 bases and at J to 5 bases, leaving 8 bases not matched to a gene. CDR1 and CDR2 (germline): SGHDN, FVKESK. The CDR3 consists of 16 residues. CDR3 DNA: TGTGCCAGCAGCCTCCGACTAGCGGGAGGCTACCACGAGCAGTACTTC. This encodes CASSLRLAGGYHEQYF.

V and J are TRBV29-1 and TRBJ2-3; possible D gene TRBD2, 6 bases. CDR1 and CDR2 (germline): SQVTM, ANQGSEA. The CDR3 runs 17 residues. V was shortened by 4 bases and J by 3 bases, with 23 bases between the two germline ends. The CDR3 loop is CSVVSPHRLSGTDTQYF. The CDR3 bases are TGCAGCGTTGTGAGCCCCCACCGACTTAGCGGAACAGATACGCAGTATTTT.

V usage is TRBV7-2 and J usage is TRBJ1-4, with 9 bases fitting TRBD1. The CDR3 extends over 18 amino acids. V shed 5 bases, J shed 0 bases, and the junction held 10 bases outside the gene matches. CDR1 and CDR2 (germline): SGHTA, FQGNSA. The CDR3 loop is CASSPQGATIATNEKLFF. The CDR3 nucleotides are TGTGCCAGCAGCCCACAGGGGGCGACGATTGCAACTAATGAAAAACTGTTTTTT.

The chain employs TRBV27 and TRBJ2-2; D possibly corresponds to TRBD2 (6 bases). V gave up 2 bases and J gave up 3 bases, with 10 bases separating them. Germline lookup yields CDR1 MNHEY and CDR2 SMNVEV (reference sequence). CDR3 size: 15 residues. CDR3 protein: CASSLGREYTGELFF. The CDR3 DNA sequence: TGTGCCAGCAGTTTAGGGCGGGAATACACCGGGGAGCTGTTTTTT.

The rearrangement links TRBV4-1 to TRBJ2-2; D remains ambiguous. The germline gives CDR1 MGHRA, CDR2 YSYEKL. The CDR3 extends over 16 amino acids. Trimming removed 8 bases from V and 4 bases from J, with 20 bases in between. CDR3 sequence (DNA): TGCGCCAGCCAGAAACCACATCAGGATCTCACCGGGGAGCTGTTTTTT. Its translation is CASQKPHQDLTGELFF.

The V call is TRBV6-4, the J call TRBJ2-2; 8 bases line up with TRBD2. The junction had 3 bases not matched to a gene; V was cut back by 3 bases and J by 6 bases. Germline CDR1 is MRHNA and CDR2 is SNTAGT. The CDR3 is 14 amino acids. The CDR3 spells CASSEGREAGELFF. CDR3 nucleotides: TGTGCCAGCAGTGAAGGGCGGGAGGCCGGGGAGCTGTTTTTT.

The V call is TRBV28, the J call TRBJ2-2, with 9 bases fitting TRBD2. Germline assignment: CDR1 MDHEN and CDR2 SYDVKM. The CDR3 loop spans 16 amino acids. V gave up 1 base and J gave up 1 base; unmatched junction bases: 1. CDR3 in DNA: TGTGCCAGCAGTTTATTGACTAGCGGGAACACCGGGGAGCTGTTTTTT. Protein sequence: CASSLLTSGNTGELFF.

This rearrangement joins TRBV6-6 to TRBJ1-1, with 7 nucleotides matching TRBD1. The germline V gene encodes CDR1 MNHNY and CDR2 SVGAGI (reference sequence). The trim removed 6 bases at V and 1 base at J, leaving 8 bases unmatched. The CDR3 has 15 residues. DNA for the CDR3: TGTGCCAGCAGGACTACCGACAGGGCGAACACTGAAGCTTTCTTT. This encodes CASRTTDRANTEAFF.

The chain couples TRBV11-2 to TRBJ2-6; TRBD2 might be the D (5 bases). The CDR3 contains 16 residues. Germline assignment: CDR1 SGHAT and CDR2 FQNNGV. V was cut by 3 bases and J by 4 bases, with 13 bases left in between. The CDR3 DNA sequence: TGTGCCAGCAGCTTCAGCCCCGGGGAAGGGGCCAACGTCCTGACTTTC. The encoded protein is CASSFSPGEGANVLTF.

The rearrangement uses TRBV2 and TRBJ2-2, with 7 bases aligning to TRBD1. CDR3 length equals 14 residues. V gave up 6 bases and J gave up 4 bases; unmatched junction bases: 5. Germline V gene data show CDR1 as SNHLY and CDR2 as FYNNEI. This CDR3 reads CASRGGAGTGELFF. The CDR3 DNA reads TGTGCCAGCAGAGGGGGCGCGGGCACCGGGGAGCTGTTTTTT.

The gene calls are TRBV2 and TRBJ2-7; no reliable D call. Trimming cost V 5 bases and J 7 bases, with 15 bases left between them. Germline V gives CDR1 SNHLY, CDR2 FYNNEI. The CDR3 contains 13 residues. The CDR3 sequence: CASSLGSEVEQYF. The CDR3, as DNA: TGTGCCAGCAGTCTCGGGTCGGAAGTGGAGCAGTACTTC.

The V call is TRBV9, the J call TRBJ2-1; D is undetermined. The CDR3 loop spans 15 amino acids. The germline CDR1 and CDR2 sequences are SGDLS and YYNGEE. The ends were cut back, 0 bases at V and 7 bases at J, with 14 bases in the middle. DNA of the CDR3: TGTGCCAGCAGCGTAGAAGGATCTAGGATGAATGAGCAGTTCTTC. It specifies CASSVEGSRMNEQFF.

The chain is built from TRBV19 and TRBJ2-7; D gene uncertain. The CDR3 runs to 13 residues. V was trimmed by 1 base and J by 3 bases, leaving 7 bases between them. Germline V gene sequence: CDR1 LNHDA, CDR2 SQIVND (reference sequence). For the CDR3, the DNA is TGTGCCAGTAGTATAGTGAACAGCTACGAGCAGTACTTC. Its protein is CASSIVNSYEQYF.

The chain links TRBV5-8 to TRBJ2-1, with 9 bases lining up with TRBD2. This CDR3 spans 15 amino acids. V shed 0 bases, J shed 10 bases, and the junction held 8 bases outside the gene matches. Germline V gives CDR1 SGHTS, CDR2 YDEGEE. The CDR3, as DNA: TGTGCCAGCAGCTTGGGGTTGGGACTAGCCGGCGAGCAGTTCTTC. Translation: CASSLGLGLAGEQFF.

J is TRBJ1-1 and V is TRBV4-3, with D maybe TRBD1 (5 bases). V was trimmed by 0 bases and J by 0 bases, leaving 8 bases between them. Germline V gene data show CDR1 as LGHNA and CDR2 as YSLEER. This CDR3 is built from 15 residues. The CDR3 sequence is CASSQEGRVNTEAFF. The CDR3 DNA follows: TGCGCCAGCAGCCAAGAAGGCAGGGTGAACACTGAAGCTTTCTTT.

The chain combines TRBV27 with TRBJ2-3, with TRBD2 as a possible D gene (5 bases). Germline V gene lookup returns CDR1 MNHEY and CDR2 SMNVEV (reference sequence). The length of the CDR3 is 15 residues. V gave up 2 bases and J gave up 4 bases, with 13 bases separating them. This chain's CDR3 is CASSLNWESADTQYF. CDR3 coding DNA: TGTGCCAGCAGTTTAAATTGGGAGAGCGCAGATACGCAGTATTTT.

As DNA, the CDR3 is TGTGCCAGCAGTTTAAGGGTCCCAGGGAGGGGAAGCACAGATACGCAGTATTTT. Its protein product is CASSLRVPGRGSTDTQYF. The chain combines TRBV28 with TRBJ2-3; 7 bases fit TRBD2. The CDR3 totals 18 residues. The V and J ends lost 2 bases and 0 bases, in that order; junction bases with no gene match: 11. The germline CDR1 and CDR2 sequences are MDHEN and SYDVKM.